This section outlines one T cell receptor (beta chain) sequence together with its context. Its antigen remains unidentified. This CDR3 spans 15 amino acids. Germline CDR1 is KGHDR and CDR2 is SFDVKD. V gave up 2 bases and J gave up 3 bases; unmatched junction bases: 3. The repertoire was sequenced with immunoSEQ multiplex PCR; TCRdb's copy has only in-frame clones and lacks some. The repertoire consists of about 100,000 clones, with more than 70% occurring once and the leading ten covering roughly 10%. The sample belongs to a study of T cell responses to AZD1222 COVID-19 vaccine. Study-wide results and limits: Spike-spanning, vaccine-associated CD4 TCRs were dominant at 160-218 and 743-854. The repertoires were collected only after the peak T cell response. Of spike-specific TCRs, nearly half reportedly target regions left unmutated in variants.

Pooling was applied to second doses at about 4 or about 12 weeks. This specimen was peripheral blood, taken 28 days after the second AZD1222 dose. The V gene is TRBV24-1, the J gene TRBJ2-7, with 10 bases identical to TRBD1. The sequence derives from an adult who received the AZD1222 COVID-19 vaccine. The CDR3 here is CATSDSGTGDYEQYF. DNA for the CDR3: TGTGCCACCAGTGATTCCGGGACAGGGGACTACGAGCAGTACTTC.